Below are 3 T cell receptor beta chains sequenced from a single sample in a study of breast tumors, draining lymph nodes, adjacent tissues. MiXCR, run by TCRdb on the multiplex PCR reads, gives a single entry per CDR3 protein. The sample holds approximately 180,000 distinct CDR3 sequences, 30% to 35% seen once. Breast cancer patients provided tissue from their axillary draining lymph nodes. The sample consisted of axillary lymph node tissue. These receptors were obtained from a female donor with breast cancer. Some clones in this sample may be carry-over from other donors' samples.

On this clonotype itself: The germline gene is not matched at one end of the junction; a read error may be the cause. The rearrangement uses TRBV12-3 or TRBV12-4 and TRBJ1-6; 7 positions agree with TRBD1. This CDR3 is built from 20 residues. Here the CDR3 reads CASTKGGQTFVSSYNSPLHF. For the CDR3, the DNA is TGTGCCAGCACCAAGGGGGGACAGACCTTTGTTAGCTCCTACAATTCACCCCTCCACTTT.

This clonotype has ten or more counts. V usage is TRBV15 and J usage is TRBJ1-1; no definite D call. The CDR3 has 15 amino acids. CDR1 and CDR2 from the germline V gene are LNHNV and YYDKDF (reference sequence). Between the trimmed V and J ends, which lost 1 base and 0 bases, there was a span of 9 bases. The CDR3 region is CATSRGRLLNTEAFF. The CDR3 nucleotides are TGTGCCACCAGCAGAGGGAGGCTCCTGAACACTGAAGCTTTCTTT.

In regard to this clonotype: A much larger clone differs from this one at a single base, so this may be a read error. The chain carries TRBV20-1 and TRBJ2-5; D tentatively fits TRBD1 or TRBD2 (5 bases each). Germline V gene data show CDR1 as DFQATT and CDR2 as SNEGSKA (reference sequence). The CDR3 sequence is 11 residues long. In DNA form, the CDR3 reads TGCAGTGAGGGACCCCCAGAGACCCAGTCCTTC. It is translated as CSEGPPETQSF.